The entry below describes one T cell receptor beta chain. Its antigen is still unknown. Profiling relied on immunoSEQ multiplex PCR, and the TCRdb table lists in-frame clones only, not all of them. The sample carries about 46,000 clones, 85% to 95% recorded once. These data originate in a study of graft-versus-host responses after intestinal transplantation. Study in general: Multivisceral, liver-intestinal, or isolated intestinal grafts went to recipients. The whole recipient group had anti-thymocyte globulin induction followed by tacrolimus and steroids for roughly 3 years. General observations from the study: GvH clones were identified in recipient marrow, with some first appearing in ileum or blood. Graft-donor T cell macrochimerism in patients accompanied high graft-versus-host to host-versus-graft clonal ratios in allografts.

V dropped 0 bases and J dropped 4; count of bases not matched to a gene: 7. CDR3 length equals 16 residues. Germline-derived CDR1 and CDR2 are SGHTA and FQGTGA. The specimen comprised PBMCs, sampled 786 days after a first intestinal transplant, on the day of a second. The chain couples TRBV7-3 to TRBJ2-7, with 9 bases identical to TRBD2. This TCR derives from a human patient who received an intestinal transplant, so some T cells may come from the graft donor. CDR3 amino acids: CASSLTGGLARYEQYF. DNA for the CDR3: TGTGCCAGCAGCTTAACGGGGGGACTAGCTCGTTACGAGCAGTACTTC.